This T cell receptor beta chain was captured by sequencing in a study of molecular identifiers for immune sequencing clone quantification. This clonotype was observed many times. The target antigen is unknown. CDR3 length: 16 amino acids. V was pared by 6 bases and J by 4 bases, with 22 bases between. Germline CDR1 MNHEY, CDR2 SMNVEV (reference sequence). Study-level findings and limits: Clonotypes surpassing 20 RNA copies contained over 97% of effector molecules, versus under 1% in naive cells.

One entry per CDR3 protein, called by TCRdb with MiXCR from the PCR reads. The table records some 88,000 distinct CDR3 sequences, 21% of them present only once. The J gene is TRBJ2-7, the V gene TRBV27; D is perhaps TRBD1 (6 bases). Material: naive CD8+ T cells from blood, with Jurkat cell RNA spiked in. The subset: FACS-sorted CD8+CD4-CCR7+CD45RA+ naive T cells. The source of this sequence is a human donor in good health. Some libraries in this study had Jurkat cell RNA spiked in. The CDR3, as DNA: TGTGCCAGCAGCCCAACAAATCCACAGGGCTGGTACGAGCAGTACTTC. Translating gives CASSPTNPQGWYEQYF.